The TCR beta chain described here comes from a study of neurological immune-mediated disorders. Study-level points and caveats: No CDR3 amino acid sequences recurred among expanded clones across subjects, suggesting private repertoires in all groups.

The CDR3 has 13 residues. Looked up from germline, CDR1 is DFQATT and CDR2 is SNEGSKA (reference sequence). V lost 6 bases and J lost 3; bases outside the gene matches: 7. This clonotype was counted at least ten times. Its antigen is unknown. Each TCR transcript was tagged with a 10-nucleotide random UMI during 5'RACE. In TCRdb, the 5' RACE reads were re-called with MiXCR into one record per CDR3 protein. The table includes more than 55,000 distinct CDR3 sequences, 20% to 30% detected once. Time point given: technical triplicate 2. The unsorted libraries were made from 2 million PBMCs kept at -80 C. The specimen was PBMCs. The sequence was obtained from a man in his fifties or sixties with HTLV-1-associated myelopathy (HAM/TSP). This chain joins TRBV20-1 and TRBJ2-7; the match to TRBD1 covers 8 bases. In nucleotides, the CDR3 is TGCAGTGCCCCACGTGGACAGGGCTACGAGCAGTACTTC. Amino acid sequence: CSAPRGQGYEQYF.